These T cell receptor beta chains were read from a single sample in a study of T cells after yellow fever vaccination. TCRdb independently ran MiXCR on the 5' RACE reads; one entry per CDR3 protein. The table has some 300,000 distinct CDR3 sequences, 8.7% seen once. The sample consisted of CD4+ T cells sorted from PBMCs, taken 5 days after the yellow fever booster vaccination. The receptors originated from a young man who received the YFV17D yellow fever vaccine. Each CDR3 is given with its conserved first and last residue. The order of the fields is CDR3 length, J gene, V gene, CDR3 protein.

16	TRBJ2-1	TRBV11-2	CASSLGGVAGGSGQFF
14	TRBJ1-6	TRBV12-3/TRBV12-4	CASSFDRDNSPLHF
16	TRBJ2-3	TRBV27	CASSLYRGGSTDTQYF
14	TRBJ2-3	TRBV7-8	CASSSGWGTDTQYF
13	TRBJ1-2	TRBV5-6	CASSTGPLYGYTF
17	TRBJ2-6	TRBV11-2	CASSLWGPSSGANVLTF
13	TRBJ1-2	TRBV11-2	CASSPMLGQGMTF
13	TRBJ2-1	TRBV7-2	CASSFWGTNEQFF
13	TRBJ1-2	TRBV11-1	CASSPGTWDGYTF
18	TRBJ2-3	TRBV11-2	CASSPRRLAGGSTDTQYF
14	TRBJ1-2	TRBV5-1	CASSLYIKGYGYTF
15	TRBJ2-1	TRBV6-2/TRBV6-3	CASSYRPSSAYEQFF
15	TRBJ2-7	TRBV25-1	CASSEDRTKDYEQYF
15	TRBJ1-5	TRBV19	CASSSAGTFNQPQHF
15	TRBJ1-2	TRBV28	CASSLGGQGAKGYTF
16	TRBJ2-1	TRBV5-4	CASSAKFGTASNEQFF
15	TRBJ2-3	TRBV18	CASSPGQGSTDTQYF
13	TRBJ1-1	TRBV7-9	CASSLGAVTEAFF
16	TRBJ2-5	TRBV7-2	CASSQSAGLAEETQYF
16	TRBJ1-4	TRBV6-6	CASSYVVAVGGEKLFF
15	TRBJ1-5	TRBV7-6	CASSLAGTRSGPQHF
20	TRBJ1-1	TRBV5-1	CASSLLSMSPQGARNTEAFF
12	TRBJ1-1	TRBV30	CAAGPKITEAFF
11	TRBJ2-3	TRBV29-1	CSVPGFSAQYF
14	TRBJ2-5	TRBV7-9	CASSRDRYQETQYF
13	TRBJ2-3	TRBV11-1	CASRAPGGDTQYF
13	TRBJ2-7	TRBV29-1	CSVGPAEPYEQYF
14	TRBJ2-3	TRBV7-2	CASSRGGAEDTQYF
15	TRBJ2-1	TRBV18	CASSSLGQGYNEQFF
16	TRBJ2-1	TRBV11-2	CASSLGRRGDGNEQFF
13	TRBJ1-5	TRBV2	CASREQGNQPQHF
12	TRBJ1-2	TRBV6-1	CASMWGLYGYTF
16	TRBJ1-4	TRBV4-2	CASSQDWGRTNEKLFF
13	TRBJ2-5	TRBV18	CASSLESEETQYF
15	TRBJ1-1	TRBV9	CASSLYGTENTEAFF
15	TRBJ2-7	TRBV5-1	CASSLDSSSSYEQYF
14	TRBJ2-7	TRBV5-1	CASSSRTAAYEQYF
15	TRBJ1-5	TRBV12-3/TRBV12-4	CASSFNRDVSQPQHF
13	TRBJ1-1	TRBV18	CASSAYQGEEAFF
14	TRBJ2-2	TRBV14	CASRLTANTGELFF
20	TRBJ2-1	TRBV9	CASSVAPLAGGLVSYNEQFF
14	TRBJ2-1	TRBV4-3	CASTPDGTYNEQFF
13	TRBJ2-5	TRBV2	CASRDGYQETQYF